The rows below give T cell receptor beta chains drawn from one sample of a study of OX40 agonist ivuxolimab in advanced cancers. Assay used: immunoSEQ multiplex PCR; TCRdb lists only in-frame clones, some missing. The data contain some 14,000 clones, over 70% of them singletons. The sample in question was CD4+ or CD8+ T cells sorted from blood, obtained in a trial of the OX40 agonist ivuxolimab. The receptor set was obtained from an adult with an advanced solid tumor such as melanoma, head and neck, liver or kidney cancer. Each CDR3 is given with its conserved first and last residue. Each record gives: J gene, V gene, clone size, D gene, CDR3 protein, CDR3 DNA. A D gene is named only where the DNA matches it firmly. Only some rows state a clone size, as once, few, many or a class for expanded clones.

j_gene: TRBJ2-7; v_gene: TRBV27; abundance: NA; d_gene: TRBD1; CDR3aa: CASSLKGQGYEQYF; CDR3nt: TGTGCCAGCAGTTTGAAAGGACAGGGATACGAGCAGTACTTC
j_gene: TRBJ1-2; v_gene: TRBV7-8; abundance: once; d_gene: NA; CDR3aa: CASSPGDNYGYTF; CDR3nt: TGTGCCAGCAGCCCCGGGGATAACTATGGCTACACCTTC
j_gene: TRBJ1-1; v_gene: TRBV5-1; abundance: once; d_gene: NA; CDR3aa: CASSLANVLGAEAFF; CDR3nt: TGCGCCAGCAGCTTGGCAAACGTGCTCGGGGCTGAAGCTTTCTTT
j_gene: TRBJ2-2; v_gene: TRBV5-4; abundance: NA; d_gene: NA; CDR3aa: CASSFQGAGELFF; CDR3nt: TGTGCCAGCAGCTTCCAGGGTGCCGGGGAGCTGTTTTTT
j_gene: TRBJ1-1; v_gene: TRBV9; abundance: few; d_gene: NA; CDR3aa: CASSELTGFTEAFF; CDR3nt: TGTGCCAGCAGCGAACTTACAGGATTCACTGAAGCTTTCTTT
j_gene: TRBJ2-7; v_gene: TRBV5-1; abundance: few; d_gene: NA; CDR3aa: CASSHRTTNEQYF; CDR3nt: TGCGCCAGCAGCCACCGGACTACTAACGAGCAGTACTTC
j_gene: TRBJ1-5; v_gene: TRBV4-3; abundance: NA; d_gene: NA; CDR3aa: CASSQDWAQPQHF; CDR3nt: TGCGCCAGCAGCCAAGATTGGGCTCAGCCCCAGCATTTT
j_gene: TRBJ2-2; v_gene: TRBV9; abundance: NA; d_gene: TRBD1; CDR3aa: CACSPRDSRDGELFF; CDR3nt: TGTGCCTGCAGCCCGAGGGACAGTCGTGACGGGGAGCTGTTTTTT
j_gene: TRBJ1-1; v_gene: TRBV7-2; abundance: NA; d_gene: NA; CDR3aa: CASSRYSLSQAGTEAFF; CDR3nt: TGTGCCAGCAGCCGATATTCCCTTAGTCAGGCGGGGACTGAAGCTTTCTTT
j_gene: TRBJ1-5; v_gene: TRBV7-2; abundance: NA; d_gene: NA; CDR3aa: CASSFFDSNQPQHF; CDR3nt: TGTGCCAGCAGCTTTTTTGATAGCAATCAGCCCCAGCATTTT
j_gene: TRBJ2-3; v_gene: TRBV7-8; abundance: NA; d_gene: NA; CDR3aa: CASSARELFTDTQYF; CDR3nt: TGTGCCAGCAGCGCCCGGGAACTTTTCACAGATACGCAGTATTTT
j_gene: TRBJ2-1; v_gene: TRBV7-3; abundance: NA; d_gene: TRBD2; CDR3aa: CASSRGLANEQFF; CDR3nt: TGTGCCAGCAGCCGCGGACTAGCCAATGAGCAGTTCTTC
j_gene: TRBJ1-2; v_gene: TRBV7-9; abundance: NA; d_gene: NA; CDR3aa: CASSLTANYGYTF; CDR3nt: TGTGCCAGCAGCTTAACAGCTAACTATGGCTACACCTTC
j_gene: TRBJ1-4; v_gene: TRBV14; abundance: NA; d_gene: TRBD1; CDR3aa: CASSWDREEKLFF; CDR3nt: TGTGCCAGCAGTTGGGACAGGGAAGAAAAACTGTTTTTT
j_gene: TRBJ2-7; v_gene: TRBV9; abundance: NA; d_gene: TRBD1; CDR3aa: CASSGTGITDEQYF; CDR3nt: TGTGCCAGCAGCGGGACAGGGATTACGGACGAGCAGTACTTC
j_gene: TRBJ1-2; v_gene: TRBV7-8; abundance: NA; d_gene: NA; CDR3aa: CASSVSIGGGDFGYTF; CDR3nt: TGTGCCAGCAGCGTCAGTATCGGGGGGGGCGACTTCGGCTACACCTTC
j_gene: TRBJ1-2; v_gene: TRBV11-2; abundance: NA; d_gene: NA; CDR3aa: CASSPAGTRGYTF; CDR3nt: TGTGCCAGCAGCCCCGCCGGGACTCGCGGCTACACCTTC